This T cell receptor beta chain originates from a study of T cell responses to AZD1222 COVID-19 vaccine. Points from the study as a whole: There were vaccine-associated CD4 TCRs across spike, dominant at 160-218 and 743-854. White British donors predominated, females outnumbered males, and clonal diversity was possibly underestimated.

With respect to this clone: Its antigen is currently unknown.

The method was immunoSEQ multiplex PCR; TCRdb's version includes in-frame clones alone and lacks a portion of them. The repertoire holds 100,000 to 150,000 clones, with 88% as singletons. Per the germline V gene, CDR1 is SNHLY and CDR2 is FYNNEI. Trimming pared 4 bases from V and 1 base from J, leaving 8 bases between. CDR3 size: 14 residues. Sequencing was performed on peripheral blood, taken on day 0 of AZD1222 vaccination. This clonotype was sampled from an adult in good health. V usage is TRBV2 and J usage is TRBJ1-5, with D perhaps matching TRBD1 (6 bases). The CDR3 here is CASSVQGSNQPQHF. In nucleotides, the CDR3 is TGTGCCAGCAGTGTACAGGGCAGCAATCAGCCCCAGCATTTT.